These T cell receptor beta chains were read from a single sample in a study of beta chain features in type 1 diabetes. Produced via immunoSEQ multiplex PCR; TCRdb's table is partial and in-frame only. The sample includes more than 250,000 clones, about 23% of them seen just once. Sequenced material: naive CD4+ T cells from blood. The receptors were gathered from a woman between 25 and 40 years old with type 1 diabetes. The CDR3 runs from the conserved cysteine through the conserved F or W. A D gene is named only where the DNA matches it firmly. The size of a clone is reported for some rows only, either as once, few or many, or as a class for expanded clones.

cdr3_aa cdr3_nt j_call clone_size v_call d_call
CASSVGDYQETQYF TGTGCCAGCAGCGTAGGAGACTACCAAGAGACCCAGTACTTC TRBJ2-5 - TRBV9 -
CASSQGDRANYGYTF TGCGCCAGCAGCCAAGGAGACAGGGCTAACTATGGCTACACCTTC TRBJ1-2 - TRBV4-1 TRBD1
CASVDSRLSDTEAFF TGTGCCTCTGTGGACAGTCGGTTATCGGATACTGAAGCTTTCTTT TRBJ1-1 - TRBV19 -
CASSLTGGTEAFF TGTGCCAGCAGCTTAACAGGGGGCACTGAAGCTTTCTTT TRBJ1-1 - TRBV7-9 TRBD1
CASSGGTIMGEQYF TGCGCCAGCAGCGGGGGGACGATTATGGGGGAGCAGTACTTC TRBJ2-7 - TRBV5-1 -
CASSLLAGVADTQYF TGTGCCAGCAGCTTATTAGCGGGAGTGGCAGATACGCAGTATTTT TRBJ2-3 - TRBV7-3 TRBD2
CAGSDGSGKPQHF TGTGCCGGCAGCGACGGTTCAGGGAAGCCCCAGCATTTT TRBJ1-5 - TRBV5-6 -
CASSNRDRGYEQYF TGTGCCAGCAGCAACCGGGACAGGGGCTACGAGCAGTACTTC TRBJ2-7 - TRBV7-2 TRBD1
CAWSVPTSGSYNEQFF TGTGCCTGGAGTGTGCCCACTAGCGGTTCCTACAATGAGCAGTTCTTC TRBJ2-1 - TRBV30 TRBD2
CSVDLGTSGRTDTQYF TGCAGCGTTGATTTAGGGACTAGCGGGCGCACAGATACGCAGTATTTT TRBJ2-3 few TRBV29-1 TRBD2
CASSRDRDYEQYF TGTGCCAGCAGCCGGGACAGGGACTACGAGCAGTACTTC TRBJ2-7 few TRBV5-5 TRBD1
CASSPRTGISGNTIYF TGTGCCAGCAGCCCCCGGACTGGGATCTCTGGAAACACCATATATTTT TRBJ1-3 - TRBV9 -
CASSYSDIYTGELFF TGTGCCAGCAGTTACTCCGACATTTACACCGGGGAGCTGTTTTTT TRBJ2-2 - TRBV6-6 -
CASARGGRAGELFF TGTGCCAGCGCCAGAGGCGGGAGGGCCGGGGAGCTGTTTTTT TRBJ2-2 few TRBV9 TRBD2
CSGATQYGYTF TGCAGCGGGGCCACACAGTATGGCTACACCTTC TRBJ1-2 few TRBV29-1 -
CASSPGTSGRSRQFF TGTGCCAGCAGTCCTGGGACTAGCGGGAGAAGTAGGCAGTTCTTC TRBJ2-1 few TRBV6-6 TRBD2
CASKPQASYNEQFF TGCGCCAGCAAGCCGCAGGCATCCTACAATGAGCAGTTCTTC TRBJ2-1 - TRBV5-1 -
CSVGPPQETQYF TGCAGCGTTGGGCCGCCACAAGAGACCCAGTACTTC TRBJ2-5 - TRBV29-1 -
CASSFGTSGRVHYNEQFF TGTGCCAGCAGCTTTGGGACTAGCGGGAGGGTCCATTACAATGAGCAGTTCTTC TRBJ2-1 - TRBV7-9 TRBD2
CASSPTVGTVSYEQYF TGTGCCAGCAGTCCCACAGTGGGGACAGTTTCCTACGAGCAGTACTTC TRBJ2-7 - TRBV27 TRBD1
CASSLGVAQFF TGTGCCAGCAGCTTGGGAGTAGCTCAGTTCTTC TRBJ2-1 few TRBV5-6 -
CASSRPGTSGSSYEQYF TGTGCCAGCAGCCGTCCCGGGACTAGCGGGAGCTCCTACGAGCAGTACTTC TRBJ2-7 - TRBV7-2 TRBD2
CASSRRDSDSGNTIYF TGTGCCAGCAGCCGTCGGGACTCTGACTCTGGAAACACCATATATTTT TRBJ1-3 few TRBV4-2 -
CASSRTGRTSGANVLTF TGTGCCAGCAGTCGGACAGGGAGAACCTCTGGGGCCAACGTCCTGACTTTC TRBJ2-6 - TRBV6-4 TRBD1
CASSPPSGRANEQFF TGTGCCAGCAGTCCCCCTAGCGGGAGGGCCAATGAGCAGTTCTTC TRBJ2-1 - TRBV27 TRBD2
CASRAGYSNQPQHF TGCGCCAGCAGGGCAGGCTATAGCAATCAGCCCCAGCATTTT TRBJ1-5 few TRBV10-2 -
CASSRDRVGYEQYF TGTGCCAGTAGTAGGGACAGGGTTGGCTACGAGCAGTACTTC TRBJ2-7 few TRBV19 TRBD1
CASSSGPSGSMYEQYF TGTGCCAGCAGCTCCGGGCCTAGCGGGAGTATGTACGAGCAGTACTTC TRBJ2-7 few TRBV7-9 TRBD2
CASSIGHGANVLTF TGTGCCAGTAGTATCGGACACGGGGCCAACGTCCTGACTTTC TRBJ2-6 - TRBV19 -
CASSLPGVQETQYF TGTGCCAGCAGCTTGCCCGGGGTTCAAGAGACCCAGTACTTC TRBJ2-5 - TRBV5-4 -
CASSPSTEDYGYTF TGTGCCAGCTCACCGTCGACAGAGGACTATGGCTACACCTTC TRBJ1-2 - TRBV18 -
CASSRLTRYNNEQFF TGTGCCAGCAGCCGCCTCACCCGCTATAACAATGAGCAGTTCTTC TRBJ2-1 - TRBV6-5 -
CASSTRLEVEQYF TGCGCCAGCAGCACGAGACTAGAGGTCGAGCAGTACTTC TRBJ2-7 few TRBV5-1 -
CASSPGLADQETQYF TGTGCCAGCTCACCGGGACTAGCGGACCAAGAGACCCAGTACTTC TRBJ2-5 few TRBV18 TRBD2
CATYRGEDEQYF TGTGCCACCTACAGGGGGGAAGACGAGCAGTACTTC TRBJ2-7 - TRBV10-3 TRBD1
CSDSTGDAGYTF TGCAGCGATTCGACAGGGGACGCTGGCTACACCTTC TRBJ1-2 few TRBV29-1 TRBD1
CASSPRVRAKNIQYF TGTGCCAGCAGCCCCAGGGTCAGAGCCAAAAACATTCAGTACTTC TRBJ2-4 - TRBV11-1 -
CASSRGQGGDEQFF TGTGCCAGCAGCAGAGGACAGGGGGGCGATGAGCAGTTCTTC TRBJ2-1 few TRBV7-9 TRBD1
CASSQLGRDTYEQYF TGTGCCAGCAGCCAACTGGGCAGGGATACCTACGAGCAGTACTTC TRBJ2-7 once TRBV7-9 -
CASSSPGEQYF TGTGCCAGTAGTTCTCCGGGGGAGCAGTACTTC TRBJ2-7 - TRBV19 -
CSVSNGDSDSNQPQHF TGCAGCGTTTCCAACGGAGACAGCGATAGCAATCAGCCCCAGCATTTT TRBJ1-5 - TRBV29-1 -
CASSRLARDTQYF TGTGCCAGCAGTCGACTAGCGAGAGATACGCAGTATTTT TRBJ2-3 few TRBV27 TRBD2
CASSLVPTGGGTEAFF TGCGCCAGCAGCTTGGTTCCTACAGGGGGTGGGACTGAAGCTTTCTTT TRBJ1-1 - TRBV5-1 TRBD1
CATSRGGVMVYTF TGTGCCACCAGCAGAGGGGGGGTAATGGTCTACACCTTC TRBJ1-2 once TRBV15 -
CASSQALAGGYNEQFF TGCGCCAGCAGCCAAGCCCTAGCGGGAGGGTACAATGAGCAGTTCTTC TRBJ2-1 - TRBV4-1 TRBD2
CASSFSSGSDTQYF TGCGCCAGCAGCTTTTCTAGCGGGTCAGATACGCAGTATTTT TRBJ2-3 - TRBV5-1 TRBD2
CASSLGPQGNEQFF TGCGCCAGCAGCTTGGGACCACAGGGTAATGAGCAGTTCTTC TRBJ2-1 - TRBV5-1 -
CASSQLRTYSNQPQHF TGCGCCAGCAGTCAATTAAGGACTTATAGCAATCAGCCCCAGCATTTT TRBJ1-5 - TRBV23-1 -
CASSPGTSWLNGYTF TGTGCCAGCTCACCAGGGACATCCTGGTTGAATGGCTACACCTTC TRBJ1-2 few TRBV18 -
CAWSSVSGANVLTF TGTGCCTGGAGTTCGGTATCTGGGGCCAACGTCCTGACTTTC TRBJ2-6 few TRBV30 -
CASSPTRVPSYEQYF TGTGCCAGCAGCCCCACCAGGGTCCCCTCCTACGAGCAGTACTTC TRBJ2-7 - TRBV11-2 -
CAWNRGVEETQYF TGTGCCTGGAATCGGGGGGTTGAAGAGACCCAGTACTTC TRBJ2-5 - TRBV30 TRBD2
CSVVTDRGVDTQYF TGCAGCGTTGTAACGGACAGGGGCGTGGATACGCAGTATTTT TRBJ2-3 once TRBV29-1 TRBD1
CASTRTSGMAKNIQYF TGCGCCAGCACCAGGACTAGCGGGATGGCCAAAAACATTCAGTACTTC TRBJ2-4 - TRBV5-1 TRBD2
CASSLDPGSTDTQYF TGTGCCAGCAGCTTAGATCCAGGCAGCACAGATACGCAGTATTTT TRBJ2-3 - TRBV7-2 -
CASSYGLAGNAAQYF TGTGCCAGCAGTTACGGACTAGCGGGAAACGCCGCACAGTACTTC TRBJ2-7 - TRBV27 TRBD2